These T cell receptor beta chains were read from a single sample in a study of patients and donors after allogeneic stem cell transplantation. One entry per CDR3 protein results from TCRdb running MiXCR on the RT-PCR reads. The table lists more than 850,000 distinct CDR3 sequences, under 20% of them singletons, with under 6.5% in the top ten. Sequenced input: blood, either unsorted or a sorted T cell fraction (not recorded which). Every receptor here comes from a human donor who was either an allogeneic HSCT recipient or a stem cell or donor lymphocyte infusion donor (not recorded which). It is not recorded whose cells these are; they may come from a transplant donor. The CDR3 runs from the conserved cysteine through the conserved F or W. The D gene is left open where the match is weak. The size of a clone is reported for some rows only, either as once, few or many, or as a class for expanded clones.

J gene,D gene,clone size,CDR3 length,V gene,CDR3 DNA,CDR3 protein
TRBJ1-2,TRBD1,few,15,TRBV29-1,TGCAGCGCCCGGACAGGGGGCTTCCGTTCGTATGGCTACACCTTC,CSARTGGFRSYGYTF
TRBJ1-2,NA,few,11,TRBV29-1,TGCAGCGTTGGCAGGGATCATGGCTACACCTTC,CSVGRDHGYTF
TRBJ2-4,NA,few,13,TRBV30,TGTGCCTGCATACATCGATCGGGGAACATTCAGTACTTC,CACIHRSGNIQYF
TRBJ1-1,TRBD1,NA,14,TRBV12-3/TRBV12-4,TGTGCCAGCAACAGAAGGGACAGTAACACTGAAGCTTTCTTT,CASNRRDSNTEAFF
TRBJ2-5,NA,few,13,TRBV11-3,TGTGCCAGCAGCTTAGATTCCGGGGAGACCCAGTACTTC,CASSLDSGETQYF
TRBJ2-1,NA,NA,12,TRBV12-3/TRBV12-4,TGTGCCAGCAGTTTATGGCAGACGCGGCAGTTCTTC,CASSLWQTRQFF
TRBJ2-1,NA,NA,16,TRBV7-9,TGTGCCAGTAAGAGGACTCGTACCGGTTCGGACAATGAGCAGTTCTTC,CASKRTRTGSDNEQFF
TRBJ2-6,TRBD1,NA,17,TRBV27,TGTGCCAGCAGTTCCGGGACAGGGTCAGGTGGGGCCAACGTCCTGACTTTC,CASSSGTGSGGANVLTF
TRBJ1-3,NA,NA,21,TRBV12-3/TRBV12-4,TGTGCCAGCAGTTTAATCGGCCGGCAGGGTTTCCGTGGGGCCTCTGGAAACACCATATATTTT,CASSLIGRQGFRGASGNTIYF
TRBJ1-5,NA,few,14,TRBV20-1,TGCAGTGCTAGTAGGCCAGTAAGCAATCAGCCCCAGCATTTT,CSASRPVSNQPQHF
TRBJ2-1,NA,NA,15,TRBV6-1,TGTGCCAGCAGCTCTCCGCAGGGCCCAAACAATGAGCAGTTCTTC,CASSSPQGPNNEQFF
TRBJ1-1,NA,NA,14,TRBV12-3/TRBV12-4,TGTGCCAGCAGCCCTCCGGCGGGGCGAGCTGAAGCTTTCTTT,CASSPPAGRAEAFF
TRBJ1-2,TRBD1,NA,12,TRBV29-1,TGCAGCGTTGACAGGGGGCGATACGGCTACACCTTC,CSVDRGRYGYTF
TRBJ2-3,NA,many,13,TRBV10-3,TGTGCCATCAGTGAGTTTGGTACAGATACGCAGTATTTT,CAISEFGTDTQYF
TRBJ2-7,TRBD2,NA,13,TRBV19,TGTGCCAGTAGTCGGGGTTTCGGGGTAGCGGGAGTATTC,CASSRGFGVAGVF
TRBJ1-2,NA,few,17,TRBV4-1,TGCGCCAGCAGCCAAGGCTCTATGGGGGTCCTTAACTATGGCTACACCTTC,CASSQGSMGVLNYGYTF
TRBJ2-3,NA,few,14,TRBV5-6,TGTGCCAGCAGCCATGATGGCACCACAGATACGCAGTATTTT,CASSHDGTTDTQYF
TRBJ1-1,TRBD1,many,16,TRBV5-1,TGCGCCAGCAGCTCTTTCTTTAGGGGGCGAATCACTGAAGCTTTCTTT,CASSSFFRGRITEAFF
TRBJ2-5,NA,few,13,TRBV6-2/TRBV6-3,TGTGCCAGCAGCCACCGGGTGAAAGAGACCCAGTACTTC,CASSHRVKETQYF
TRBJ2-7,TRBD1,few,14,TRBV20-1,TGCAGTGCTGTGGGGGAGACAGGGGGATTAGAGCAGTACTTC,CSAVGETGGLEQYF
TRBJ2-7,NA,NA,11,TRBV18,TGTGCCAGCTCCGATCGGGACGAGCAGTACTTC,CASSDRDEQYF
TRBJ1-1,NA,NA,14,TRBV5-6,TGTGCCAGCAGCTTGTTAACCTACAGCACTGAAGCTTTCTTT,CASSLLTYSTEAFF
TRBJ2-3,NA,once,18,TRBV11-2,TGTGCCAGCAGCTTAGTTGGGGGGTTGGGTCAGGGTCCAGATACGCAGTATTTT,CASSLVGGLGQGPDTQYF
TRBJ1-5,NA,once,15,TRBV5-1,TGCGCCAGCAGCTTGGAGGGTATGGGCAATAAGCCCCAGCATTTT,CASSLEGMGNKPQHF
TRBJ2-1,TRBD1,few,15,TRBV12-3/TRBV12-4,TGTGCCAGCAGTCCCCCGCCAGGGGGATCCAATGAGCAGTTCTTC,CASSPPPGGSNEQFF
TRBJ2-7,NA,NA,15,TRBV14,TGTGCCAGCAGCCTCCTGATACAGGGTTCCCACGAGCAGTACTTC,CASSLLIQGSHEQYF
TRBJ2-5,TRBD2,NA,17,TRBV30,TGTGCCTGGACCGTGGGGCCTAGCGGGAGTTTTGGAGAGACCCAGTACTTC,CAWTVGPSGSFGETQYF
TRBJ2-2,TRBD1,few,17,TRBV7-3,TGTGCCAGCAGCTTAAGGGGGGGACAGGGGCGCACCGGGGAGCTGTTTTTT,CASSLRGGQGRTGELFF
TRBJ1-5,NA,few,18,TRBV29-1,TGCAGCGTTGAAGTCCCCCCAGGGGTAATCTATAGCAATCAGCCCCAGCATTTT,CSVEVPPGVIYSNQPQHF